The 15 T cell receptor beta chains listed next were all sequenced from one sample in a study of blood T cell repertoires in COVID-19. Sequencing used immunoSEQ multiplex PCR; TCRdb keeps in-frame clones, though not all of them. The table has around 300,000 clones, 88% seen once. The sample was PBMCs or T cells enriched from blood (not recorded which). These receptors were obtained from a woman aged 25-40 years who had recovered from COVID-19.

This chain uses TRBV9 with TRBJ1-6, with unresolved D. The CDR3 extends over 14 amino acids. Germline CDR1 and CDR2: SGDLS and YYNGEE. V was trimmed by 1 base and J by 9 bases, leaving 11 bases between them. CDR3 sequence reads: CASSVLTEGSPLHF. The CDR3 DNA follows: TGTGCCAGCAGCGTATTAACCGAGGGTTCACCCCTCCACTTT. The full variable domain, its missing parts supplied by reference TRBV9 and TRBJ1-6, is DSGVTQTPKHLITATGQRVTLRCSPRSGDLSVYWYQQSLDQGLQFLIQYYNGEERAKGNILERFSAQQFPDLHSELNLSSLELGDSALYFCASSVLTEGSPLHFGNGTRLTVT.

The CDR3 here is CASSTGGSGELFF. The DNA of the CDR3 is TGTGCCAGCAGCACGGGGGGTTCCGGGGAGCTGTTTTTT. The rearrangement joins TRBV6-5 to TRBJ2-2; 7 bases fit TRBD2. The ends lost 6 bases at V and 6 bases at J; junction bases unmatched: 4. The CDR3 runs to 13 residues. In germline, CDR1 is MNHEY, CDR2 SVGAGI.

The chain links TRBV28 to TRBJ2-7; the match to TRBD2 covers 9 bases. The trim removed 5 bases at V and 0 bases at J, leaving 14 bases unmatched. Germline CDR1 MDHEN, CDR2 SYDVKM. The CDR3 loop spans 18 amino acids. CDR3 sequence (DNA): TGTGCCAGCAGTCCACTCCCGGGACTAGCCGGAATCTCCTACGAGCAGTACTTC. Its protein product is CASSPLPGLAGISYEQYF.

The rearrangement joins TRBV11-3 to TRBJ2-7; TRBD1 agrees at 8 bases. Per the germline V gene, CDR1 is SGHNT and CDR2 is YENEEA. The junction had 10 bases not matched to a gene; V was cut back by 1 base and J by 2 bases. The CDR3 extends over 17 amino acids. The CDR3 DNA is TGTGCCAGCAGCTTAGGGGCCAGCAGGGGGCGAACCTACGAGCAGTACTTC. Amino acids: CASSLGASRGRTYEQYF.

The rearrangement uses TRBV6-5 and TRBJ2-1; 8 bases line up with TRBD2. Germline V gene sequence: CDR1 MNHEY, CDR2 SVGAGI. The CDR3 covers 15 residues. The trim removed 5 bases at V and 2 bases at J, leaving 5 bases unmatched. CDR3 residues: CASSLTSAAYNEQFF. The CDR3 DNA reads TGTGCCAGCAGTCTGACTAGCGCCGCCTACAATGAGCAGTTCTTC.

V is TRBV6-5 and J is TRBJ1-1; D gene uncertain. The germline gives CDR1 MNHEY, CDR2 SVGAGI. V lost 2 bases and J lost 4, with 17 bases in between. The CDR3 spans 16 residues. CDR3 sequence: CASSYAGTNMGTEAFF. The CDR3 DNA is TGTGCCAGCAGTTACGCAGGTACGAACATGGGCACTGAAGCTTTCTTT.

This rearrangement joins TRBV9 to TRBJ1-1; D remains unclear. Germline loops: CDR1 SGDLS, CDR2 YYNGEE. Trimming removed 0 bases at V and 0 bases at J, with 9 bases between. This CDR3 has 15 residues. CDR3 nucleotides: TGTGCCAGCAGCGTAGGGTTAGACTTGAACACTGAAGCTTTCTTT. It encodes CASSVGLDLNTEAFF.

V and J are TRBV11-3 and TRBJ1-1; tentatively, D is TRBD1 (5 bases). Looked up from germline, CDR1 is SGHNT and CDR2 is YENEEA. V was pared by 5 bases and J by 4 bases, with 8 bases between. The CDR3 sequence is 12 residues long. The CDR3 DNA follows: TGTGCCAGCAGCCTCAGGGTCACTGAAGCTTTCTTT. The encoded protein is CASSLRVTEAFF.

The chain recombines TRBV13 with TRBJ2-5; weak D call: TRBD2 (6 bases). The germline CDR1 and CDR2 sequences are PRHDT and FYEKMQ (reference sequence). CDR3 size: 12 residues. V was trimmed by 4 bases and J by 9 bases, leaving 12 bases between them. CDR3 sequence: CASSWGLEAQYF. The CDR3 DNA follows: TGTGCCAGCAGCTGGGGACTGGAGGCCCAGTACTTC.

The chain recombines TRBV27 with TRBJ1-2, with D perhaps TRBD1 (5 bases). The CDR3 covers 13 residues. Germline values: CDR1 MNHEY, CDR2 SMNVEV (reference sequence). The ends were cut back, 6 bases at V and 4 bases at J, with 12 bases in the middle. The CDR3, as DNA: TGTGCCAGCAGCCCCACCCAGGGCTATGGCTACACCTTC. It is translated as CASSPTQGYGYTF.

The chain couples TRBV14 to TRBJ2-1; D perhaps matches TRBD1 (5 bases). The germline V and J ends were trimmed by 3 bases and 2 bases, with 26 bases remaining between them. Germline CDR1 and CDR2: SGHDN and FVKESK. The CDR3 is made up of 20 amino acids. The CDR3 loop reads CASSHKIDSGPPRTYNEQFF. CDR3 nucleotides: TGTGCCAGCAGCCACAAAATCGACAGTGGGCCCCCACGCACCTACAATGAGCAGTTCTTC. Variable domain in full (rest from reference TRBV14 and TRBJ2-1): EAGVTQFPSHSVIEKGQTVTLRCDPISGHDNLYWYRRVMGKEIKFLLHFVKESKQDESGMPNNRFLAERTGGTYSTLKVQPAELEDSGVYFCASSHKIDSGPPRTYNEQFFGPGTRLTVL.

In nucleotides, the CDR3 is TGTGCCAGCAGCTTCCAGGGTAGGGGCTACACCTTC. Protein product: CASSFQGRGYTF. The chain employs TRBV5-4 and TRBJ1-2; tentative D call: TRBD1 (5 bases). CDR1 is SGHNT, CDR2 YYREEE, per germline (reference sequence). The CDR3 is 12 residues long. V was shortened by 2 bases and J by 8 bases, with 10 bases between the two germline ends.

The CDR3 sequence is CASSLAGTAYGYTF. Written as DNA, the CDR3 is TGTGCCAGCAGCTTAGCTGGGACAGCATATGGCTACACCTTC. This sequence joins TRBV7-9 and TRBJ1-2; 7 nucleotides line up with TRBD1. V trimming: 0 bases; J trimming: 5 bases; junction bases outside the gene matches: 3. There are 14 residues in the CDR3. The germline CDR1 and CDR2 sequences are SEHNR and FQNEAQ (reference sequence). The full variable domain, completed using reference TRBV7-9 and TRBJ1-2, is DTGVSQNPRHKITKRGQNVTFRCDPISEHNRLYWYRQTLGQGPEFLTYFQNEAQLEKSRLLSDRFSAERPKGSFSTLEIQRTEQGDSAMYLCASSLAGTAYGYTFGSGTRLTVV.

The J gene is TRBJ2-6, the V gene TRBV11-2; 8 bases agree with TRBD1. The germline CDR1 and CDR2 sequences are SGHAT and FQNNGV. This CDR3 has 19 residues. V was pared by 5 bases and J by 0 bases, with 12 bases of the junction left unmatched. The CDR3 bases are TGTGCCAGCAGCCCGGTGGGACAGGCGGGGATCTCTGGGGCCAACGTCCTGACTTTC. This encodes CASSPVGQAGISGANVLTF.

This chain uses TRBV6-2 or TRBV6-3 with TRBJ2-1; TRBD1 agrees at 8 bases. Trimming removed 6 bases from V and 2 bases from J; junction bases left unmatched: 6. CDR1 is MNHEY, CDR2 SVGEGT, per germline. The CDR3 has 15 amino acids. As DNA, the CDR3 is TGTGCCAGCAGCCTAGACAGGGGCGCCTACAATGAGCAGTTCTTC. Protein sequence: CASSLDRGAYNEQFF.